The 13 T cell receptor beta chains given below trace back to one sample, sequenced in a study of CD8 T cells in ankylosing spondylitis. TCRdb re-analysed the 5' RACE reads in MiXCR, keeping a single row per CDR3 protein. The top ten clones hold under 20% of a sample with more than 600,000 distinct CDR3 sequences, around 20% of them seen once. General observations from the study: Apparently characteristic of ankylosing spondylitis blood was a TCR beta motif (about eight highly homologous variants).

The antigens of these receptors remain unknown. The specimen was blood, either unsorted or a sorted T cell fraction (not recorded which). These receptors were obtained from a male donor with ankylosing spondylitis.

This chain uses TRBV12-3 or TRBV12-4 with TRBJ2-1; 9 bases line up with TRBD2. The CDR3 totals 15 residues. The V and J ends lost 3 bases and 6 bases, in that order; junction bases with no gene match: 6. CDR3 DNA: TGTGCCAGCAGTTTTGTGGCGGGGGGGGTCAATGAGCAGTTCTTC. It yields the protein CASSFVAGGVNEQFF.

This clonotype has more than one count but fewer than ten. The chain carries TRBV12-3 or TRBV12-4 and TRBJ1-2; D is unclear. The CDR3 loop spans 16 amino acids. The V end was cut by 0 bases, the J end by 4 bases, with 15 bases between. The CDR3 sequence: CASSLAGDPIPYGYTF. As DNA, the CDR3 is TGTGCCAGCAGTTTAGCGGGTGATCCTATCCCCTATGGCTACACCTTC.

This chain joins TRBV5-5 and TRBJ2-1; 12 bases agree with TRBD2. The V and J ends lost 5 bases and 2 bases, in that order; junction bases with no gene match: 5. The CDR3 runs 16 residues. CDR1 and CDR2 (germline): SGHKS, YYEKEE (reference sequence). The CDR3 DNA reads as TGTGCCAGCAGACCACGGACTAGCGGGGCCTACAATGAGCAGTTCTTC. Protein sequence: CASRPRTSGAYNEQFF.

In this sample, this clonotype turned up a few times. This rearrangement joins TRBV6-1 to TRBJ1-4; TRBD1 might be the D (5 bases). The V gene lost 6 bases and the J gene lost 5 bases, with 16 bases spanning the gap. The CDR3 contains 15 residues. The germline gives CDR1 MNHNS, CDR2 SASEGT. The CDR3 reads CASRGGGALNEKLFF. CDR3 bases: TGTGCCAGCAGGGGGGGAGGGGCCCTGAATGAAAAACTGTTTTTT.

This rearrangement joins TRBV20-1 to TRBJ2-7, with 11 bases matching TRBD2. This CDR3 comprises 15 residues. V trimming: 1 base; J trimming: 3 bases; junction bases outside the gene matches: 5. Germline V lookup: CDR1 DFQATT, CDR2 SNEGSKA (reference sequence). The CDR3 is CSARAQTSGVYEQYF. In DNA form, the CDR3 reads TGCAGTGCTAGAGCCCAGACTAGCGGGGTCTACGAGCAGTACTTC.

The chain carries TRBV4-2 and TRBJ2-5, with 9 bases identical to TRBD1. The J segment lost 5 bases and the V segment lost 4 bases, leaving 5 bases of the junction unmatched. The CDR3 is 14 residues long. Germline CDR1 and CDR2: LGHNA and YNFKEQ. CDR3 sequence reads: CASSRDRVGETQYF. CDR3 sequence (DNA): TGTGCCAGCAGCCGGGACAGGGTAGGCGAGACCCAGTACTTC.

The V and J genes are TRBV4-2 and TRBJ1-3; D call uncertain. Trimming took 0 bases from V and 3 from J, leaving 9 bases between them. The CDR3 loop spans 15 amino acids. Germline V gene lookup returns CDR1 LGHNA and CDR2 YNFKEQ. CDR3 in DNA: TGTGCCAGCAGCCAAGATGTCGGGGTTGGAAACACCATATATTTT. It translates to CASSQDVGVGNTIYF.

The V call is TRBV7-9, the J call TRBJ2-7; no definite D call. Trimming stripped 5 bases from V and 2 bases from J, with 16 bases between. Germline V gives CDR1 SEHNR, CDR2 FQNEAQ (reference sequence). The CDR3 covers 15 residues. CDR3 amino acids: CASSPGPPFTYEQYF. DNA for the CDR3: TGTGCCAGCAGCCCCGGCCCCCCGTTTACCTACGAGCAGTACTTC.

Only a few counts were recorded for this clonotype. The V gene is TRBV4-3, the J gene TRBJ2-3, with a possible D match to TRBD1 (6 bases). Per the germline V gene, CDR1 is LGHNA and CDR2 is YSLEER. The CDR3 is 20 residues long. Between the trimmed V and J ends, which lost 0 bases and 2 bases, there was a span of 24 bases. CDR3 in DNA: TGCGCCAGCAGCCAAGAGGTCTTAGGGACAATCTTTTCGGACACAGATACGCAGTATTTT. The encoded protein is CASSQEVLGTIFSDTDTQYF.

The chain employs TRBV11-2 and TRBJ2-3; 8 positions match TRBD2. The CDR3 sequence is 16 residues long. After removal of 1 base from V and 3 bases from J, the junction contained 6 bases not matched to a gene. CDR1 is SGHAT, CDR2 FQNNGV, per germline. DNA of the CDR3: TGTGCCAGCAGCTTAGGGGGCGGCGGGAGGACAGATACGCAGTATTTT. It specifies CASSLGGGGRTDTQYF.

This chain uses TRBV11-2 with TRBJ1-3, with D possibly matching TRBD1 (5 bases). The CDR3 consists of 17 residues. Trimming removed 4 bases at V and 0 bases at J, with 16 bases between. Germline V gene data show CDR1 as SGHAT and CDR2 as FQNNGV. The CDR3 region is CASSSLPGGISGNTIYF. In nucleotides, the CDR3 is TGTGCCAGCAGCTCTCTCCCGGGGGGGATCTCTGGAAACACCATATATTTT.

The genes are TRBV7-9 and TRBJ2-7; D is perhaps TRBD1 (7 bases). V lost 2 bases and J lost 1, with 15 bases in between. The CDR3 covers 16 residues. Germline CDR1 is SEHNR and CDR2 is FQNEAQ (reference sequence). This chain's CDR3 is CASSLIGGAGSYEQYF. For the CDR3, the DNA is TGTGCCAGCAGCTTAATAGGGGGCGCGGGATCCTACGAGCAGTACTTC.

In DNA form, the CDR3 reads TGTGCCAGCACCTATGGTGGAGGAGACACCGGGGAGCTGTTTTTT. Amino acids: CASTYGGGDTGELFF. This chain uses TRBV6-1 with TRBJ2-2, with a possible D match to TRBD2 (5 bases). The CDR3 has 15 amino acids. Looked up from germline, CDR1 is MNHNS and CDR2 is SASEGT. V was clipped by 7 bases and J by 3 bases, with 15 bases between them.